This T cell receptor beta chain was identified during a study of blood T cell repertoires in COVID-19 (dated by TCRdb to 2019 to 2021). For context, the study as a whole: Collaborator samples came from the United States, Italy and Spain and covered acute and convalescent phases of COVID-19. The samples were drawn from two sources: the first 160 participants of the ongoing ImmuneRACE study, and 1,000 to 1,500 subjects contributed by 6 global collaborators. HLA class I and class II types, where available, came from metadata supplied by the sample provider rather than from assay-based typing. The repertoires were released in a freely available public database intended as a resource for research on the immune response to SARS-CoV-2. The prospective study material was composed of cDNA or gDNA derived from T cells, B-cell-depleted T cells, or PBMCs. Subjects who had been exposed to COVID-19, were actively infected with it, or had recovered from it provided the deeply sampled blood TCRbeta repertoires that made up the dataset. Sample metadata almost always included a de-identified subject ID, COVID-19 status, age in years and sex.

Beyond this particular receptor, the publication reports: How much clinical and demographic metadata was included differed by source and by participant, and the metadata was provided uncurated.

The immunoSEQ Assay, a bias-controlled multiplex PCR, was used to amplify TCRbeta CDR3 regions from genomic DNA. For the original study's pipeline: Within the assay, amplification of reference gene primers was used to estimate how many nucleated cells each sample contained. To quantify the absolute abundance of each unique TCRbeta CDR3 rearrangement, sequence reads were collapsed and filtered. Productive Simpson clonality was computed per sample as the square root of Simpson's diversity index over productive rearrangements. Here the immuneACCESS table is served through TCRdb, limited to in-frame sequences with V and J called. Missing clones are a known gap in these copies; in checked studies unresolved V genes cover under half, and the rest lacks a known reason. V, J and clone size reflect that table, while D and trimming were determined from the DNA. The table for this sample lists some 220,000 clones; about 83% of them were counted only once. Under 4.5% of the sample rests with the top ten.

For this clone: Its antigen is not yet known. One base away there is no much larger clone; base qualities are not given.

The collaborating institutions used their own protocols to collect whole blood in K2EDTA tubes. For TCRbeta analysis, collaborators shipped samples in one of three forms: frozen whole blood, isolated PBMCs, or DNA extracted from either of those sample types. The sequence was collected from a man between 45 and 60 years old with acute or convalescent COVID-19. Source material: peripheral blood.

The base sequence is TGTGCCAGCAGCTTATTGGTAGCGGGAGGGCCGGGGGAGCAGTACTTC. It codes for CASSLLVAGGPGEQYF. The rearranged chain carries TRBV7-9 and TRBJ2-7; 11 bases in the junction line up with TRBD2. Trimming leaves V shorter by 2 bases and J shorter by 7 bases, with the junction holding 10 bases beyond the gene matches. The germline V gene (reference sequence) specifies SEHNR as CDR1 and FQNEAQ as CDR2. Inclusive of the bounding cysteine and phenylalanine, the CDR3 is 16 residues long. CDR3 DNA is the only sequence kept; it has 48 bases, read in frame from the first base.